Listed here is a single T cell receptor beta chain. A read error may be the cause here, since a much bigger clone is one base away. In this CDR3 the conserved last residue, phenylalanine or tryptophan, is missing, so a read error is likely. PBMCs originated in approximately 9.1 ml of fresh peripheral blood. Trimming stripped 5 bases from V and 3 bases from J, with 20 bases between. There are 17 residues in the CDR3. Germline loops: CDR1 MNHEY, CDR2 SVGEGT. The authors amplified TCR beta CDR3 regions, and they did so from RNA transcripts for repertoire sequencing. RT-PCR with HTBI primers came first, then second-round multiplex PCR. TCRdb re-called the multiplex PCR reads through MiXCR, storing one row per CDR3 protein. Here the sample spans about 40,000 distinct CDR3 sequences, about 50% being singletons. The sample originates from a study of Graves' ophthalmopathy and Graves' hyperthyroidism.

The chain has TRBV6-2 or TRBV6-3 and TRBJ1-3; tentative D call: TRBD1 (6 bases). The sequenced sample was peripheral blood. The TCR comes from an adult man with Graves' ophthalmopathy. The CDR3 here is CASSNRRTALIGNTIYL. For the CDR3, the DNA is TGTGCCAGCAGTAACCGACGGACAGCCCTTATTGGAAACACCATATATCTT.